The T cell receptor (beta chain) described here comes from a study of OX40 agonist ivuxolimab in advanced cancers. Looking at the study overall: Recorded diagnoses for dose-escalation patients were hepatocellular carcinoma, melanoma, renal cell or head and neck cancer. Study-level points and caveats: Relatively little clonal expansion, among the lowest observed, appeared in partial responders at 0.1-3.0 mg/kg. Also showing low normalized T-cell clonal expansion were some of the nonresponders.

Note on this clone: What it binds is unknown.

The V end lost 5 bases, the J end lost 0 bases, and 13 bases lay between the germline ends. The CDR3 is 16 amino acids. Germline V CDR1 and CDR2: SEHNR, FQNEAQ (reference sequence). The table came from immunoSEQ multiplex PCR; TCRdb's copy has only in-frame clones and leaves some out. Of 9,000 to 15,000 clones in the sample, around nine tenths were seen once. The rearrangement links TRBV7-9 to TRBJ1-4; D ambiguous. The receptor was derived from an adult with an advanced solid tumor such as melanoma, head and neck, liver or kidney cancer. The source material was CD4+ or CD8+ T cells sorted from blood, sampled in a trial of the OX40 agonist ivuxolimab. The chain's CDR3 is CASSPELFATNEKLFF. The CDR3 DNA reads as TGTGCCAGCAGCCCAGAATTGTTTGCAACTAATGAAAAACTGTTTTTT.